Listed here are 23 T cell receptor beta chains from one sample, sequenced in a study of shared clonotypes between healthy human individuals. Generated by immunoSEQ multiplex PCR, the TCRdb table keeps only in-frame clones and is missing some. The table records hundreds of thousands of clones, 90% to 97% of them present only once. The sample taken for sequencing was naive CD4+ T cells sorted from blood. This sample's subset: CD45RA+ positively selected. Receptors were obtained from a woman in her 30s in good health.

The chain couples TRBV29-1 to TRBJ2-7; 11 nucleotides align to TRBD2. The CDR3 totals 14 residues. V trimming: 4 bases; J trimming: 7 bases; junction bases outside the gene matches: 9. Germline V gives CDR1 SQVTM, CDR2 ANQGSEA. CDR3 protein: CSVARRLAGGEQYF. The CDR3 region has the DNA TGCAGCGTTGCCAGGCGGCTAGCGGGAGGTGAGCAGTACTTC.

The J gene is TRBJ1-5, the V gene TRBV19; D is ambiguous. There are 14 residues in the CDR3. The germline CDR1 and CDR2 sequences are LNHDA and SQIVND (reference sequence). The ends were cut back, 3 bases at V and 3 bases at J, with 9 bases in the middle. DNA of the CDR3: TGTGCCAGTAGTATCCCCCAGTTCAATCAGCCCCAGCATTTT. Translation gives CASSIPQFNQPQHF.

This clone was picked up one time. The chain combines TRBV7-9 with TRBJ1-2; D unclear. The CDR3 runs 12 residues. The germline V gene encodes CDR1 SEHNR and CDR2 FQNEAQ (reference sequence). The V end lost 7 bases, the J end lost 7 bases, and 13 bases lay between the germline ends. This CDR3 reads CASTLPRGGYTF. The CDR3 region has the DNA TGTGCCAGCACCCTCCCCCGGGGTGGCTACACCTTC.

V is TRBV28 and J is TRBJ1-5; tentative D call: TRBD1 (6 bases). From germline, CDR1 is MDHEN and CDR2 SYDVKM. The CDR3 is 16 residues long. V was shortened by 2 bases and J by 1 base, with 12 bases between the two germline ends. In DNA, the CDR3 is TGTGCCAGCAGTTTACCTCAGGGGTGGAGCAATCAGCCCCAGCATTTT. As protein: CASSLPQGWSNQPQHF.

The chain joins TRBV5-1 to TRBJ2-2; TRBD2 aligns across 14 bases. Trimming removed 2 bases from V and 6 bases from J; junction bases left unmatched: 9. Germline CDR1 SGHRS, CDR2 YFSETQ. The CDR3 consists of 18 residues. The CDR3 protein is CASSFPGRGLAGAGELFF. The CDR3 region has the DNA TGCGCCAGCAGCTTTCCTGGGAGGGGACTAGCGGGAGCCGGGGAGCTGTTTTTT.

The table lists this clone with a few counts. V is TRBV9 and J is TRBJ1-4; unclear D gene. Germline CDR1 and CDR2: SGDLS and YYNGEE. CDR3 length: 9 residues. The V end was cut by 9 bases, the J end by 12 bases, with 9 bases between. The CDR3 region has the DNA TGTGCCATCGGAAGGGAACTGTTTTTT. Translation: CAIGRELFF.

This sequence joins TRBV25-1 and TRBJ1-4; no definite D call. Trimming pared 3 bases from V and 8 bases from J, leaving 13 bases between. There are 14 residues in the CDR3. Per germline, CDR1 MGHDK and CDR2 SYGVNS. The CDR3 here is CASSDTLVGEKLFF. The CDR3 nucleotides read TGTGCCAGCAGTGACACCCTCGTAGGAGAAAAACTGTTTTTT.

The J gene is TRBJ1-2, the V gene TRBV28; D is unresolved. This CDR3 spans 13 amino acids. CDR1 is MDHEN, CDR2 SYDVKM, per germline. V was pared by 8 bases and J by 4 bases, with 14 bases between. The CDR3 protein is CASGVRRLYGYTF. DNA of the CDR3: TGTGCCAGCGGCGTCAGGAGGCTCTATGGCTACACCTTC.

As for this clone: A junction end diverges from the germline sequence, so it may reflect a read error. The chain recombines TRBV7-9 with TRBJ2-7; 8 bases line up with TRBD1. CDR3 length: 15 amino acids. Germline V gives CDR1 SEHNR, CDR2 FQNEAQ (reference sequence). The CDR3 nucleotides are TGTGCCAGCAGCCTCCGGACAGGGATACTCTACGCGCAGTACTTC. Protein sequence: CASSLRTGILYAQYF. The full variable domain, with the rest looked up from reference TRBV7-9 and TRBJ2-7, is DTGVSQNPRHKITKRGQNVTFRCDPISEHNRLYWYRQTLGQGPEFLTYFQNEAQLEKSRLLSDRFSAERPKGSFSTLEIQRTEQGDSAMYLCASSLRTGILYAQYFGPGTRLTVT.

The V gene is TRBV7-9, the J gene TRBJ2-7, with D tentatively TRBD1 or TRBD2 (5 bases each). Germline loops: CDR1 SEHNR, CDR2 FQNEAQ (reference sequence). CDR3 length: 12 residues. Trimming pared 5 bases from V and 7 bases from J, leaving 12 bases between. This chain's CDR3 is CASSPTWGEQYF. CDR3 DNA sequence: TGTGCCAGCAGCCCGACTTGGGGGGAGCAGTACTTC.

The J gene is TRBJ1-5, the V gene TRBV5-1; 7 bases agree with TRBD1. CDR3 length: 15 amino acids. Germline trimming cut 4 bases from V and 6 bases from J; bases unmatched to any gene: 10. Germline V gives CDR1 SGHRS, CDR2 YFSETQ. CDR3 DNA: TGCGCCAGCAGCCTCGAGGGGGCCCCTGGTCAGCCCCAGCATTTT. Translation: CASSLEGAPGQPQHF.

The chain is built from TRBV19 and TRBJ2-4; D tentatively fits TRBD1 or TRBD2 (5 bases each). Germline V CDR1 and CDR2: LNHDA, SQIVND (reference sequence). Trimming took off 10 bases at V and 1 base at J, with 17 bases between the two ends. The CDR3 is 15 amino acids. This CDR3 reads CATQKAREAKNIQYF. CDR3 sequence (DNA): TGTGCCACCCAAAAAGCCAGGGAGGCCAAAAACATTCAGTACTTC.

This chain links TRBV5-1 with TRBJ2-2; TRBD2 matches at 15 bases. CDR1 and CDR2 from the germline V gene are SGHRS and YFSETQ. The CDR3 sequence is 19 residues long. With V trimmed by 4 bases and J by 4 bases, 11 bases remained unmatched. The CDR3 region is CASSPRTSGRARITGELFF. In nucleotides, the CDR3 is TGCGCCAGCAGCCCCCGGACTAGCGGGAGGGCCCGGATCACCGGGGAGCTGTTTTTT.

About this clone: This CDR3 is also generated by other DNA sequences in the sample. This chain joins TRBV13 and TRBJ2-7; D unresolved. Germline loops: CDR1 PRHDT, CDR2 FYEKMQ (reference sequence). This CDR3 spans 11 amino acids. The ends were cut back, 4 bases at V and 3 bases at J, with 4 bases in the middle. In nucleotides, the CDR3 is TGTGCCAGCAGCTCCCGCTACGAGCAGTACTTC. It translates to CASSSRYEQYF.

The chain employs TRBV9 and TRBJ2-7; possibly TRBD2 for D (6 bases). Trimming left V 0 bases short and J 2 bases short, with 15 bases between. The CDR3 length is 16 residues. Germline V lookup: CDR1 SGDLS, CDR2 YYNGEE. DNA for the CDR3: TGTGCCAGCAGCGTAGGGATTCCTAGCGCTGCCTACGAGCAGTACTTC. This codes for CASSVGIPSAAYEQYF.

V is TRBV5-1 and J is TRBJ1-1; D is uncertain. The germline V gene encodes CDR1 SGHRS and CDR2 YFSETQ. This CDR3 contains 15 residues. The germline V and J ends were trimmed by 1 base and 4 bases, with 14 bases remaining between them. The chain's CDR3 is CASSLLAAGGTEAFF. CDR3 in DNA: TGCGCCAGCAGCTTGTTGGCGGCGGGAGGCACTGAAGCTTTCTTT. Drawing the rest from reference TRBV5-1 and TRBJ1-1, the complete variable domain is KAGVTQTPRYLIKTRGQQVTLSCSPISGHRSVSWYQQTPGQGLQFLFEYFSETQRNKGNFPGRFSGRQFSNSRSEMNVSTLELGDSALYLCASSLLAAGGTEAFFGQGTRLTVV.

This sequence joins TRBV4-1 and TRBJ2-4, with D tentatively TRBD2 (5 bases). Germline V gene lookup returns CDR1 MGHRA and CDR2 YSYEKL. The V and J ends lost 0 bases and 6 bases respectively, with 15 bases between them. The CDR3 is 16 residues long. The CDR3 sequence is CASSQEESSILNIQYF. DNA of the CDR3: TGCGCCAGCAGCCAAGAGGAGTCTAGCATTTTAAACATTCAGTACTTC.

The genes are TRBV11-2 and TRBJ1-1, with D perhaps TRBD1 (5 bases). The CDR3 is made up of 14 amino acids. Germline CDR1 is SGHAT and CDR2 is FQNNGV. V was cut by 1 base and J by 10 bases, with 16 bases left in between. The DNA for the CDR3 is TGTGCCAGCAGCTTAGTGGTAGGCAGGGACGGAGCTTTCTTT. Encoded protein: CASSLVVGRDGAFF.

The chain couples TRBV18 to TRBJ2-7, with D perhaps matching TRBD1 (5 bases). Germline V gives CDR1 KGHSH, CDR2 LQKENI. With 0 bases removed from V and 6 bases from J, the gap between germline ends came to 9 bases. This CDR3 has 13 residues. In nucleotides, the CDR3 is TGTGCCAGCTCACCACCGTTAGGGGCCGAGCAGTACTTC. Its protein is CASSPPLGAEQYF.

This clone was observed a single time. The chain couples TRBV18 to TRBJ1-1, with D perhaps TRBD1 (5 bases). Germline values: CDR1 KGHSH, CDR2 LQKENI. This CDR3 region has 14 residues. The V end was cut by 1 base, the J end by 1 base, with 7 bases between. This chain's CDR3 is CASSPRGWNTEAFF. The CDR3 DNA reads TGTGCCAGCTCACCACGGGGCTGGAACACTGAAGCTTTCTTT.

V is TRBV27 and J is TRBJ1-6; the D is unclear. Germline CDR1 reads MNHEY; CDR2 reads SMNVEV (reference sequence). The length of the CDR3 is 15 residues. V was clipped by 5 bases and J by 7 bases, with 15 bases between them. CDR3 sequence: CASSSARVRNSPLHF. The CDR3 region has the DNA TGTGCCAGCAGTAGCGCGCGAGTTCGGAATTCACCCCTCCACTTT.

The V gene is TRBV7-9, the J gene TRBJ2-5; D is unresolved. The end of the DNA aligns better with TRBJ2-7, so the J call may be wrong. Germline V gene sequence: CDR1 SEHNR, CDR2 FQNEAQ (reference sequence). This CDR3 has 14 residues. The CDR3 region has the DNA TGTGCCAGCAGCTTAGCGTTAGGCTGGAACGAGCAGTACTTC. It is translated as CASSLALGWNEQYF.

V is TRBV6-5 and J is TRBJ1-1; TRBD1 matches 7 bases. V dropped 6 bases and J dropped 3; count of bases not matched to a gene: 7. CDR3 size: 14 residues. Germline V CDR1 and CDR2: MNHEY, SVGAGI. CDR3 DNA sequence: TGTGCCAGCAGACAGGGGTGGGGACACACTGAAGCTTTCTTT. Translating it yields CASRQGWGHTEAFF.